The sample holds one count of the clone carrying this T cell receptor (beta chain). Its antigen is undetermined. This table comes from immunoSEQ multiplex PCR, and its TCRdb copy is limited to in-frame clones, with some not included. The table shows about 52,000 clones, with more than 85% occurring only once. The data stem from a study of T cells in localized non-small cell lung cancer. Findings of the study overall: Longer overall survival accompanied higher blood T cell density. A single tumor region was sequenced, leaving heterogeneity possible. In adjacent lung appeared a median about 57 of the top 100 tumor clones.

The clonotype was recovered from a female donor with stage II lung adenocarcinoma. Sequencing used PBMCs, obtained before any cancer treatment.

The CDR3 bases are TGTGCCAGCAGTGTGGGGGCAATGAACACTGAAGCTTTCTTT. Translating it yields CASSVGAMNTEAFF. The chain uses TRBV6-6 and TRBJ1-1; a weak D match, TRBD1 (6 bases). Trimming removed 5 bases from V and 0 bases from J, with 10 bases in between. The CDR3 totals 14 residues. Germline V CDR1 and CDR2: MNHNY, SVGAGI (reference sequence).